A single sample gave rise to the 18 T cell receptor beta chains below, sequenced in a study of cytomegalovirus exposure and HLA in healthy donors. Use of 60 Vbeta and 13 Jbeta primers characterized the PCR. This table comes from immunoSEQ multiplex PCR, and its TCRdb copy is limited to in-frame clones, with some not included. This table holds 120,000 to 150,000 clones, 65% to 85% found once. The sample consisted of PBMCs. The receptors shown here come from a man younger than 30 in good health and CMV-seronegative.

The rearrangement links TRBV19 to TRBJ1-6, with no clear D. V lost 5 bases and J lost 10, with 9 bases in between. The CDR3 contains 12 residues. Germline CDR1 and CDR2: LNHDA and SQIVND (reference sequence). The DNA of the CDR3 is TGTGCCAGTAGTCCCCGAAGCTCACCCCTCCACTTT. Its translation: CASSPRSSPLHF.

The chain links TRBV6-1 to TRBJ2-1; 7 bases fit TRBD1. The germline V gene has CDR1 MNHNS and CDR2 SASEGT. After removal of 7 bases from V and 3 bases from J, the junction contained 3 bases not matched to a gene. This CDR3 is built from 13 residues. The CDR3 loop reads CASIGQVYNEQFF. The CDR3 bases are TGTGCCAGCATCGGACAGGTCTACAATGAGCAGTTCTTC.

This clone was picked up a small number of times. CDR3: CASRQGNGREKLFF. The CDR3 nucleotides read TGTGCCAGCAGACAGGGGAATGGGAGAGAAAAACTGTTTTTT. The chain recombines TRBV6-6 with TRBJ1-4; TRBD1 matches at 7 bases. The V segment lost 6 bases and the J segment 8 bases; nucleotides outside the gene matches: 9. Germline assignment: CDR1 MNHNY and CDR2 SVGAGI (reference sequence). CDR3 size: 14 residues.

In its sample, this clone was seen a few times. This chain links TRBV30 with TRBJ1-5, with D hard to call. The CDR3 spans 13 residues. CDR1 is GTSNPN and CDR2 is SVGIG in the germline V gene (reference sequence). Between the trimmed V and J ends, which lost 0 bases and 4 bases, there was a span of 7 bases. CDR3 coding DNA: TGTGCCTGGAGTGTATCAGATAATCAGCCCCAGCATTTT. It specifies CAWSVSDNQPQHF.

The genes are TRBV5-6 and TRBJ2-7, with D unresolved. The CDR3 covers 14 residues. CDR1 and CDR2 (germline): SGHDT, YYEEEE. Trimming left V 0 bases short and J 0 bases short, with 7 bases between. The CDR3 DNA is TGTGCCAGCAGCTTGGGGCAGAACTCCTACGAGCAGTACTTC. It codes for CASSLGQNSYEQYF. Combining the CDR3 with reference TRBV5-6 and TRBJ2-7 gives the whole variable domain DAGVTQSPTHLIKTRGQQVTLRCSPKSGHDTVSWYQQALGQGPQFIFQYYEEEERQRGNFPDRFSGHQFPNYSSELNVNALLLGDSALYLCASSLGQNSYEQYFGPGTRLTVT.

The genes are TRBV2 and TRBJ2-5, with 8 bases matching TRBD2. Losses at the gene ends were 6 bases for V and 3 bases for J; bases not matched to a gene: 3. The CDR3 contains 13 residues. CDR1 and CDR2 (germline): SNHLY, FYNNEI. The CDR3 DNA sequence: TGTGCCAGCAGGCCGACTAGCGAAGAGACCCAGTACTTC. This codes for CASRPTSEETQYF.

The chain has TRBV7-2 and TRBJ1-2; 8 bases map to TRBD1. Trimming cost V 1 base and J 13 bases; bases outside gene matches: 14. The CDR3 runs to 15 residues. Germline CDR1 SGHTA, CDR2 FQGNSA. CDR3 loop: CASSLERDRSRSGTF. DNA for the CDR3: TGTGCCAGCAGCTTAGAACGGGACAGGTCCCGGTCGGGCACCTTC.

The table lists this clone with a count of one. The rearrangement joins TRBV25-1 to TRBJ2-1; perhaps TRBD1 as D (6 bases). CDR1 MGHDK and CDR2 SYGVNS come from the germline V gene. V was trimmed by 2 bases and J by 9 bases, leaving 17 bases between them. This CDR3 is built from 15 residues. In DNA, the CDR3 is TGTGCCAGCAGTGAACCGCCTGGGACACTACCTGAGCAGTTCTTC. It is translated as CASSEPPGTLPEQFF.

This chain connects TRBV10-3 to TRBJ2-7; 9 bases map to TRBD1. This CDR3 spans 15 amino acids. The ends lost 4 bases at V and 3 bases at J; junction bases unmatched: 7. Germline V gene data show CDR1 as ENHRY and CDR2 as SYGVKD. CDR3 DNA sequence: TGTGCCATCAGTGCGGGGGGACAGGGAAGCTACGAGCAGTACTTC. Protein sequence: CAISAGGQGSYEQYF.

The V gene is TRBV7-9, the J gene TRBJ2-2, with D possibly matching TRBD1 (5 bases). The V gene's germline CDR1 is SEHNR and CDR2 FQNEAQ (reference sequence). This CDR3 has 13 residues. With 7 bases removed from V and 6 bases from J, the gap between germline ends came to 12 bases. The CDR3 here is CASTHRNAGELFF. CDR3 bases: TGTGCCAGCACCCACAGGAATGCCGGGGAGCTGTTTTTT. The whole variable domain, remainder taken from reference TRBV7-9 and TRBJ2-2, is DTGVSQNPRHKITKRGQNVTFRCDPISEHNRLYWYRQTLGQGPEFLTYFQNEAQLEKSRLLSDRFSAERPKGSFSTLEIQRTEQGDSAMYLCASTHRNAGELFFGEGSRLTVL.

This rearrangement joins TRBV6-5 to TRBJ1-1; D might be TRBD1 (5 bases). CDR1 and CDR2 (germline): MNHEY, SVGAGI. This CDR3 region has 16 residues. V lost 2 bases, J lost 1 base, and 14 bases lay in between. CDR3 loop: CASSYRQGLPNTEAFF. The DNA for the CDR3 is TGTGCCAGCAGTTACCGTCAGGGTCTACCGAACACTGAAGCTTTCTTT.

This clone was counted only a few times. V usage is TRBV6-6 and J usage is TRBJ1-1, with unresolved D. The CDR3 length is 12 residues. Looked up from germline, CDR1 is MNHNY and CDR2 is SVGAGI (reference sequence). V was trimmed by 2 bases and J by 5 bases, leaving 6 bases between them. CDR3 DNA: TGTGCCAGCAGTTACCACGAGACTGAAGCTTTCTTT. It encodes CASSYHETEAFF.

The rearrangement links TRBV6-5 to TRBJ2-2; perhaps TRBD1 as D (5 bases). The ends were cut back, 0 bases at V and 3 bases at J, with 8 bases in the middle. CDR1 is MNHEY and CDR2 is SVGAGI in the germline V gene. This CDR3 has 15 amino acids. DNA of the CDR3: TGTGCCAGCAGTTACTCGAAGGGGTACACCGGGGAGCTGTTTTTT. It specifies CASSYSKGYTGELFF.

J is TRBJ1-1 and V is TRBV15; D possibly corresponds to TRBD1 (6 bases). CDR3 length: 15 residues. V dropped 3 bases and J dropped 4 bases, with 15 bases sitting between them. Per the germline V gene, CDR1 is LNHNV and CDR2 is YYDKDF (reference sequence). The CDR3 DNA sequence: TGTGCCACCAGCAGCGGAGGCCAGGGGAGCACTGAAGCTTTCTTT. This codes for CATSSGGQGSTEAFF.

The chain combines TRBV19 with TRBJ1-6; D is possibly TRBD1 (5 bases). Trimming removed 3 bases from V and 7 bases from J, with 7 bases in between. Germline V CDR1 and CDR2: LNHDA, SQIVND (reference sequence). This CDR3 has 13 residues. In nucleotides, the CDR3 is TGTGCCAGTAGTATGGGACTCAATTCACCCCTCCACTTT. This translates into CASSMGLNSPLHF.

This clone appeared a single time. The chain employs TRBV27 and TRBJ1-2; 7 positions match TRBD1. This CDR3 comprises 15 residues. The J segment lost 5 bases and the V segment lost 5 bases, leaving 11 bases of the junction unmatched. The germline gives CDR1 MNHEY, CDR2 SMNVEV (reference sequence). The CDR3 is CASSPQTGNPYGYTF. The CDR3 nucleotides read TGTGCCAGCAGTCCGCAGACAGGGAACCCTTATGGCTACACCTTC.

This chain links TRBV20-1 with TRBJ2-5; D may be TRBD1 (6 bases). Germline CDR1 DFQATT, CDR2 SNEGSKA (reference sequence). This CDR3 region has 11 residues. V lost 6 bases to trimming and J lost 5 bases, with 10 bases between them. The CDR3 sequence: CSAFTGETQYF. The CDR3 nucleotides are TGCAGTGCGTTTACAGGGGAGACCCAGTACTTC.

The chain couples TRBV7-9 to TRBJ2-3; 8 nucleotides align to TRBD1. V dropped 11 bases and J dropped 4; count of bases not matched to a gene: 5. The CDR3 contains 12 residues. Per germline, CDR1 SEHNR and CDR2 FQNEAQ (reference sequence). CDR3 DNA: TGTGCCGGTCGGACAGGGCCAGATACGCAGTATTTT. Translation: CAGRTGPDTQYF.